Listed below are T cell receptor beta chains from one sample, sequenced in a study of post-analysis software for immune sequencing data. TCRdb used MiXCR to reprocess the PCR reads, holding one entry per CDR3 protein. This sample carries 350,000 to 500,000 distinct CDR3 sequences, about 39% of them seen once, and the ten largest clones take less than 10%. Sequenced input: blood. The receptors stem from a girl aged 2 to 9 with multiple sclerosis. Each CDR3 is given with its conserved first and last residue. The D gene is left open where the match is weak. Clone size appears in some rows only: once, few, many, or a class for an expanded clone.

j_call,clone_size,d_call,cdr3_length,v_call,cdr3_aa,cdr3_nt
TRBJ1-2,few,.,13,TRBV7-6,CASSLAVHRGYTF,TGTGCCAGCAGCCTAGCGGTCCATCGAGGCTACACCTTC
TRBJ2-1,few,TRBD2,16,TRBV3-1,CASSQGVGRSYNEQFF,TGTGCCAGCAGCCAAGGTGTCGGGAGGTCCTACAATGAGCAGTTCTTC
TRBJ2-1,few,.,14,TRBV5-1,CASSVGVSYNEQFF,TGCGCCAGCAGCGTGGGGGTATCCTACAATGAGCAGTTCTTC
TRBJ2-3,few,TRBD1,15,TRBV11-2,CVSSLGGVNTDTQYF,TGTGTCAGCAGCTTAGGGGGCGTTAACACAGATACGCAGTATTTT
TRBJ2-1,.,.,17,TRBV9,CASSVAKESASYNEQFF,TGTGCCAGCAGCGTAGCTAAGGAAAGCGCCTCCTACAATGAGCAGTTCTTC
TRBJ2-1,.,.,14,TRBV7-8,CASSSSRGPTEQFF,TGTGCCAGCAGTTCAAGCCGGGGTCCCACTGAGCAGTTCTTC
TRBJ2-1,.,TRBD2,14,TRBV7-2,CASSRTSGYGEQFF,TGTGCCAGCAGCCGGACTAGCGGCTACGGTGAGCAGTTCTTC
TRBJ2-1,.,.,15,TRBV7-2,CASSLGGITYNEQFF,TGTGCCAGCAGCTTGGGCGGGATCACTTACAATGAGCAGTTCTTC
TRBJ2-5,.,.,14,TRBV5-1,CASSLSVTQEAQYF,TGCGCCAGCAGCTTGAGTGTAACGCAAGAGGCCCAGTACTTC
TRBJ2-2,once,TRBD2,15,TRBV3-1,CASSRTSMNTGELFF,TGTGCCAGCAGTCGGACTAGCATGAACACCGGGGAGCTGTTTTTT
TRBJ2-1,.,TRBD2,15,TRBV20-1,CSAREVGGEYNEQFF,TGCAGTGCCCGAGAGGTGGGAGGGGAGTACAATGAGCAGTTCTTC
TRBJ2-3,few,.,17,TRBV7-8,CASSKNLAGQWADTQYF,TGTGCCAGCAGCAAAAACCTGGCGGGACAATGGGCAGATACGCAGTATTTT
TRBJ2-7,.,.,15,TRBV5-1,CASSLGEVLSYEQYF,TGCGCCAGCAGCTTGGGGGAGGTCCTCTCCTACGAGCAGTACTTC
TRBJ2-7,.,TRBD1,15,TRBV7-9,CASSSRQGSAYEQYF,TGTGCCAGCAGCTCCCGACAGGGTAGCGCCTACGAGCAGTACTTC
TRBJ1-6,.,.,15,TRBV7-9,CASSSIGGIGSPLHF,TGTGCCAGCAGCTCGATCGGCGGAATAGGTTCACCCCTCCACTTT
TRBJ2-7,.,.,15,TRBV13,CASSLLGAGSYEQYF,TGTGCCAGCAGCTTACTCGGGGCGGGGTCCTACGAGCAGTACTTC
TRBJ2-7,.,.,16,TRBV5-1,CVSSLAGGLTIYEQYF,TGCGTCAGCAGCTTGGCAGGCGGACTAACCATTTACGAGCAGTACTTC
TRBJ2-5,.,.,13,TRBV7-3,CASSKWGGETQYF,TGTGCCAGCAGCAAATGGGGAGGAGAGACCCAGTACTTC
TRBJ1-2,.,.,15,TRBV20-1,CSARASLTGAHGYTF,TGCAGTGCTAGAGCCTCTCTAACCGGGGCGCATGGCTACACCTTC
TRBJ2-7,few,.,11,TRBV29-1,CSATFGYEQYF,TGCAGCGCCACTTTTGGGTACGAGCAGTACTTC
TRBJ2-1,many,TRBD2,15,TRBV4-1,CASSQAGGAYNEQFF,TGCGCCAGCAGCCAAGCCGGGGGGGCCTACAATGAGCAGTTCTTC
TRBJ2-7,.,.,16,TRBV7-2,CASSFPEGESSYEQYF,TGTGCCAGCAGCTTCCCCGAGGGGGAAAGCTCCTACGAGCAGTACTTC
TRBJ2-7,.,.,12,TRBV10-3,CAISEQGYEQYF,TGTGCCATCAGTGAACAGGGCTACGAGCAGTACTTC
TRBJ2-7,.,TRBD2,12,TRBV29-1,CSARLAGHEQYF,TGCAGCGCCCGACTAGCGGGCCACGAGCAGTACTTC
TRBJ1-1,few,.,14,TRBV14,CASSRRGLNTEAFF,TGTGCCAGCAGCCGGCGGGGATTGAACACTGAAGCTTTCTTT
TRBJ1-1,few,.,15,TRBV9,CASSVGRDMNTEAFF,TGTGCCAGCAGCGTAGGGCGAGATATGAACACTGAAGCTTTCTTT
TRBJ2-1,.,.,14,TRBV6-4,CASSDSTGGDEQCF,TGTGCCAGCAGTGACTCGACAGGAGGAGATGAGCAGTGCTTC
TRBJ1-2,few,.,15,TRBV27,CASSGQLGRADGYTF,TGTGCCAGCAGTGGTCAACTCGGCAGGGCGGATGGCTACACCTTC
TRBJ1-1,.,TRBD1,14,TRBV6-5,CASSRTGLNTKAFF,TGTGCCAGCAGCCGGACAGGGTTGAACACTAAAGCTTTCTTT
TRBJ2-5,.,.,14,TRBV20-1,CSAARLNPAGTQYF,TGCAGTGCTGCAAGACTTAATCCTGCGGGGACCCAGTACTTC
TRBJ2-5,.,TRBD1,16,TRBV5-1,CASSSSGQGGRETQYF,TGCGCCAGTAGCTCGTCGGGACAGGGAGGGCGAGAGACCCAGTACTTC
TRBJ2-7,few,TRBD1,13,TRBV20-1,CSARKDRRGEQYF,TGCAGTGCTAGAAAGGACAGGCGAGGGGAGCAGTACTTC
TRBJ2-5,.,.,16,TRBV5-1,CASSLMRLNSTLEQYF,TGCGCCAGCAGCTTAATGAGGCTGAATTCGACGCTTGAGCAGTACTTC
TRBJ2-7,.,TRBD2,15,TRBV10-3,CAISESAGEGYEQYF,TGTGCCATCAGTGAGTCGGCGGGAGAAGGGTACGAGCAGTACTTC
TRBJ2-3,few,.,15,TRBV7-3,CASSSGGGARSTQYF,TGTGCCAGCAGCTCGGGAGGGGGCGCCAGAAGCACGCAGTATTTT
TRBJ2-3,few,.,14,TRBV7-2,CASSFGTSTDTQYF,TGTGCCAGCAGCTTCGGGACTAGCACAGATACGCAGTATTTT
TRBJ2-7,.,TRBD1,12,TRBV13,CASGDRVYEQYF,TGTGCCAGCGGGGACAGGGTCTACGAGCAGTACTTC
TRBJ2-1,.,.,16,TRBV7-9,CASDTNDGASYNEQFF,TGTGCCAGCGACACAAACGATGGGGCATCCTACAATGAGCAGTTCTTC
TRBJ2-3,.,TRBD2,17,TRBV27,CASSLFQLAGVTDTQYF,TGTGCCAGCAGTTTATTCCAACTAGCGGGGGTCACAGATACGCAGTATTTT
TRBJ1-6,.,TRBD1,12,TRBV12-3/TRBV12-4,CASTTQGAPLHF,TGTGCCAGCACAACACAGGGGGCACCCCTCCACTTT
TRBJ2-5,.,TRBD2,15,TRBV7-3,CASSLGGLGQETQYF,TGTGCCAGCAGCTTAGGGGGACTAGGCCAAGAGACCCAGTACTTC
TRBJ1-2,.,TRBD1,13,TRBV15,CATSRDITGALTF,TGTGCCACCAGCAGAGATATTACAGGGGCCCTCACCTTC
TRBJ2-1,.,.,15,TRBV5-6,CASSFNREVYNEQFF,TGTGCCAGCAGCTTCAACAGGGAGGTATACAATGAGCAGTTCTTC
TRBJ2-6,.,.,16,TRBV28,CASNGQGVIGANVLTF,TGTGCCAGCAATGGACAAGGGGTGATAGGGGCCAACGTCCTGACTTTC
TRBJ2-7,.,.,16,TRBV7-6,CASSLARFGGPYEQYF,TGTGCCAGCAGCTTAGCTCGGTTCGGGGGCCCCTACGAGCAGTACTTC
TRBJ2-3,.,.,14,TRBV10-3,CAISGAGGTDTQYF,TGTGCCATCAGTGGCGCAGGGGGCACAGATACGCAGTATTTT
TRBJ1-2,.,TRBD1,14,TRBV10-3,CATSQGFPDYGYTF,TGTGCCACTTCACAGGGGTTCCCTGACTATGGCTACACCTTC
TRBJ2-7,.,.,14,TRBV10-3,CAISGDLSYNEQYF,TGTGCCATCAGTGGGGACCTCTCCTACAATGAGCAGTACTTC
TRBJ2-6,.,.,20,TRBV5-1,CASSYTGTAIFGSGANVRTF,.
TRBJ2-7,.,TRBD1,13,TRBV10-3,CVISVGQAYEQYF,TGTGTCATCAGTGTGGGACAGGCTTACGAGCAGTACTTC
TRBJ1-4,.,.,15,TRBV28,CASSLLRATNEKLFF,TGTGCCAGCAGTTTATTACGAGCGACTAATGAAAAACTGTTTTTT
TRBJ1-5,.,TRBD1,13,TRBV12-3/TRBV12-4,CASASRGIQPQHF,TGTGCCAGCGCTAGCAGGGGGATCCAGCCCCAGCATTTT
TRBJ2-1,.,TRBD2,16,TRBV28,CASSLVAGALTNEQFF,TGTGCCAGCAGTTTAGTAGCGGGAGCTCTTACCAATGAGCAGTTCTTC